The source of this T cell receptor (beta chain) is a study of T cell responses to AZD1222 COVID-19 vaccine. Generated by immunoSEQ multiplex PCR, the TCRdb table keeps only in-frame clones and is missing some. Of around 120,000 clones in the sample, around nine tenths were seen once. This CDR3 has 11 residues. V dropped 4 bases and J dropped 6 bases, with 5 bases sitting between them. The sample consisted of peripheral blood, taken on day 0 of AZD1222 vaccination. The TCR comes from an adult in good health. The V and J genes are TRBV12-3 or TRBV12-4 and TRBJ2-3; D not resolved. CDR3 sequence reads: CASSYSDTQYF. The CDR3 DNA reads as TGTGCCAGCAGTTACTCGGATACGCAGTATTTT.